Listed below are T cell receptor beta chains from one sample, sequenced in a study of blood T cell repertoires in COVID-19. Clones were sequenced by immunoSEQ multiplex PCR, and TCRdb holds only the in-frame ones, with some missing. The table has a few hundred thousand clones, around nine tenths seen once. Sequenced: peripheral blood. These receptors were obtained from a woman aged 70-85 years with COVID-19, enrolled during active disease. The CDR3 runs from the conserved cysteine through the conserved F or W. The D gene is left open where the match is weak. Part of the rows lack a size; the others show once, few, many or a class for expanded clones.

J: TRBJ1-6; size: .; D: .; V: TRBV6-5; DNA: TGTGCCAGCAGCTCCCTCTCTTATTATTCACCCCTCCACTTT; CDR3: CASSSLSYYSPLHF
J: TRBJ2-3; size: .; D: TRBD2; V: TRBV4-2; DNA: TGTGCCAGCAGCGCACTAGCGGGAGGCCCAGATACGCAGTATTTT; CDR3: CASSALAGGPDTQYF
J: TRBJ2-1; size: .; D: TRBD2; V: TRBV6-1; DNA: TGTGCCAGCAGTGAAGGGCCTAGCGGGCCAAACAATGAGCAGTTCTTC; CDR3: CASSEGPSGPNNEQFF
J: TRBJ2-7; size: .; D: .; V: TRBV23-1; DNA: TGCGCCAGCAGTCTTCGGACTCCGCGATTGCTCTACGAGCAGTACTTC; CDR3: CASSLRTPRLLYEQYF
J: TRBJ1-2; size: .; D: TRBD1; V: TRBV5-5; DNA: TGTGCCAGCAGCTTTACAGGGGATGTGTTCGGCTACACCTTC; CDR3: CASSFTGDVFGYTF
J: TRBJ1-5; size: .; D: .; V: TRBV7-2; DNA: TGTGCCAGCAGCTTGACCAGGGTGGATCAGCCCCAGCATTTT; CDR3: CASSLTRVDQPQHF
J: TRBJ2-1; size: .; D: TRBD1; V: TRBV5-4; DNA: TGTGCCAGCAGAGCGACAGGGGGTGAGCAGTTCTTC; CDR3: CASRATGGEQFF
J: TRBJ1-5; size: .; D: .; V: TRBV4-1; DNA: TGCGCCAGCTCCGGCCGGGGACAGCCCCAGCATTTT; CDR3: CASSGRGQPQHF
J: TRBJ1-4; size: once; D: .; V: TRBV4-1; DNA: TGCGCCAGCAGCCATATCCGGGCAACTAATGAAAAACTGTTTTTT; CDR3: CASSHIRATNEKLFF
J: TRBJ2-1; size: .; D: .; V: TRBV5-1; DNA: TGCGCCAGCAGCTTGGCCGGGGATTCCTACAATGAGCAGTTCTTC; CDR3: CASSLAGDSYNEQFF
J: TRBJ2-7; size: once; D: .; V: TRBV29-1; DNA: TGCAGCGCCGGGAGAACTTTAGGTCAGGAGCAGTACTTC; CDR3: CSAGRTLGQEQYF
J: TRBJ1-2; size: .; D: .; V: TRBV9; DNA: TGTGCCAGCAGCCTGCAGGGGAACTATGGCTACACCTTC; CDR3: CASSLQGNYGYTF
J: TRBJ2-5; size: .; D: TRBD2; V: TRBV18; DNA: TGTGCCAGCTCACCACCGGCTAGCGGGGGAAAACAAGAGACCCAGTACTTC; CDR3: CASSPPASGGKQETQYF
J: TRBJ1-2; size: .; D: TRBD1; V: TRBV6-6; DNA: TGTGCCAGCAGGGCAGGACAGGGGGATAACTATGGCTACACCTTC; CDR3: CASRAGQGDNYGYTF